The present TCR beta chain was sequenced within a study of patients and donors after allogeneic stem cell transplantation. TCRdb re-called the RT-PCR reads through MiXCR, storing one row per CDR3 protein. The sample has about 960,000 distinct CDR3 sequences, roughly 17% seen once. The material sequenced was blood, either unsorted or a sorted T cell fraction (not recorded which). This sequence was found in a human donor who was either an allogeneic HSCT recipient or a stem cell or donor lymphocyte infusion donor (not recorded which). It is not recorded whose cells these are; they may come from a transplant donor.

The CDR3 is CASSQQSQGTGANVLTF. CDR3 bases: TGTGCCAGCAGCCAACAATCACAGGGGACTGGGGCCAACGTCCTGACTTTC. The chain couples TRBV3-1 to TRBJ2-6; 7 bases agree with TRBD1. The germline CDR1 and CDR2 sequences are LGHDT and YNNKEL (reference sequence). Trimming took 2 bases from V and 2 from J; bases not matched to a gene: 6. The CDR3 loop spans 17 amino acids.